One and the same sample provided the 7 T cell receptor beta chains below, sequenced in a study of blood T cells in healthy people across ages. A second PCR, run for about 7 to 12 cycles, used a sample-barcoded 5' primer plus a J-beta primer mix. TCRdb independently ran MiXCR on the 5' RACE reads; one entry per CDR3 protein. Found here are about 1.7 million distinct CDR3 sequences, roughly 28% of them singletons; the top ten hold 6.5% to 8.5%. Material: blood. The receptors originated from a woman in her twenties or thirties in good health.

This clonotype was detected only a few times. The chain has TRBV5-1 and TRBJ2-1; D call uncertain. CDR1 is SGHRS and CDR2 is YFSETQ in the germline V gene. This CDR3 comprises 14 residues. Deletions cut 2 bases from V and 10 bases from J, with 16 bases between. CDR3 residues: CASSLRNTTYEQFF. CDR3 nucleotides: TGCGCCAGCAGCTTAAGGAACACCACCTACGAGCAGTTCTTC.

This clonotype was seen ten or more times. The genes are TRBV10-3 and TRBJ2-5; D possibly corresponds to TRBD1 (5 bases). Trimming removed 3 bases from V and 7 bases from J, with 18 bases in between. The CDR3 length is 15 residues. Germline lookup yields CDR1 ENHRY and CDR2 SYGVKD. The CDR3 sequence: CAISEQRGDFGTQYF. In DNA, the CDR3 is TGTGCCATCAGTGAACAAAGGGGTGATTTCGGGACCCAGTACTTC.

The V call is TRBV9, the J call TRBJ2-7; no definite D call. The V end was cut by 4 bases, the J end by 6 bases, with 20 bases between. CDR3 size: 15 residues. Germline V gene data show CDR1 as SGDLS and CDR2 as YYNGEE. In DNA form, the CDR3 reads TGTGCCAGCAGCCCCGACCCTCAGTTAGGCCGCGAGCAGTACTTC. Protein sequence: CASSPDPQLGREQYF.

The chain couples TRBV7-2 to TRBJ1-2, with no clear D. This CDR3 contains 13 residues. Trimming pared 8 bases from V and 4 bases from J, leaving 14 bases between. The germline V gene has CDR1 SGHTA and CDR2 FQGNSA. The CDR3 reads CASQERGSYGYTF. The CDR3 DNA reads TGTGCCAGCCAAGAGCGCGGGTCCTATGGCTACACCTTC.

J is TRBJ2-2 and V is TRBV18, with a tentative D call TRBD1 (6 bases). Trimming took 6 bases from V and 2 from J, leaving 13 bases between them. Germline CDR1 reads KGHSH; CDR2 reads LQKENI. This CDR3 comprises 15 residues. Written as DNA, the CDR3 is TGTGCCAGCTCGTACAGGACAGCCAACACCGGGGAGCTGTTTTTT. Translation: CASSYRTANTGELFF.

V and J are TRBV20-1 and TRBJ1-6; D perhaps matches TRBD1 (5 bases). The V end was cut by 5 bases, the J end by 9 bases, with 17 bases between. The CDR3 totals 14 residues. Germline-derived CDR1 and CDR2 are DFQATT and SNEGSKA (reference sequence). CDR3 nucleotide sequence: TGCAGTGCTCCTGGGTGGGGACTGGGTTCACCCCTCCACTTT. Translated: CSAPGWGLGSPLHF.

V and J are TRBV5-1 and TRBJ2-5; 7 bases are shared with TRBD2. Germline V gene lookup returns CDR1 SGHRS and CDR2 YFSETQ. The CDR3 extends over 14 amino acids. V was clipped by 0 bases and J by 4 bases; unmatched bases: 3. CDR3 nucleotide sequence: TGCGCCAGCAGCTTGGGACAGCGGGGAGAGACCCAGTACTTC. It yields the protein CASSLGQRGETQYF.